This TCR beta chain stems from a study of OX40 agonist ivuxolimab in advanced cancers. For the study in its entirety: Ivuxolimab was a fully human IgG2 agonistic monoclonal antibody targeting the costimulatory receptor OX40 (CD134). Of the approximately 50 dose-escalation patients, hepatocellular carcinoma was present in around 19, melanoma in roughly 15, renal cell carcinoma in 9 and head and neck cancer in 9. Prior anti-PD-1, anti-PD-L1 or anti-CTLA-4 therapy was permitted, and checkpoint inhibitors had been received by 40% to 50% of dose-escalation patients. In the dose-escalation cohort, 82.7% of patients were male, and the mean age was approximately 64 years, with a range of 23 to 79. The purpose of peripheral TCRbeta sequencing was to test whether ivuxolimab changed TCR sequence diversity and led to clonal T-cell expansion. Partial responses were achieved by three dose-escalation patients, of whom one had hepatocellular carcinoma and two had cutaneous melanoma. The monotherapy dose-escalation portion (N of about 50 patients) of the phase I ivuxolimab trial is reported in the paper. Intravenous ivuxolimab was administered to patients every 2 weeks at six dose levels: 0.01, 0.1, 0.3, 1.5, 3 and 10 mg/kg.

About this clone: There is no known antigen for this receptor. No per-base quality is available; no much larger clone lies one base away.

Genomic DNA was extracted from sorted cells for sequencing of the TCRbeta CDR3 region. TCRbeta CDR3 regions were sequenced using the immunoSEQ Assay. TCRdb re-hosts the immuneACCESS table, in-frame sequences only. Its copies lack some clones; in the studies checked, an unresolved V gene accounts for under half of them, and the cause for the rest is not known. Within this sample are roughly 34,000 clones, with 80% to 85% of them counted one time only. The ten largest clones take up over 2.5% of the sample. V sheds 6 bases and J sheds 4 bases, leaving 12 bases between their ends. Via the germline V gene, CDR1 is MNHEY and CDR2 SVGAGI. The CDR3, from cysteine to phenylalanine, totals 13 residues. This entry keeps only the CDR3 DNA: 39 bases, framed from base 1. What the authors observed across the whole study: At doses of 0.1 to 3.0 mg/kg, clonal expansion of both CD4+ and CD8+ blood T cells was observed from baseline to week 6. In partial responders in the 0.1-3.0 mg/kg groups, normalized peripheral clonal expansion was found to be among the lowest, especially among CD8+ T cells. Which antigens the clonally expanded peripheral T cells were specific for was not determined. Low levels of normalized T-cell clonal expansion were also shown by some nonresponding patients. After ivuxolimab, CD8+ T cells had more expanded clones than CD4+ T cells on average.

The trial excluded patients who had a history of autoimmune disease or were on systemic immunosuppression. Peripheral blood for TCR sequencing was collected from all dose cohorts at baseline, on cycle 4 day 1, and on cycle 7 day 1. Samples came from an open-label, multicenter, first-in-human phase I dose-escalation trial of ivuxolimab. Adults with locally advanced or metastatic head and neck squamous cell, hepatocellular, melanoma or renal cell carcinoma were enrolled in the trial. Before TCR sequencing, CD4+ and CD8+ T cells were separately sorted from peripheral blood. This chain joins TRBV6-5 to TRBJ1-2; there is no confident call for the D gene. This clonotype was sampled from an adult with an advanced solid tumor such as melanoma, head and neck, liver or kidney cancer. The sequencing here drew on CD4+ or CD8+ T cells sorted from blood, taken in a trial of the OX40 agonist ivuxolimab. The nucleotide sequence is TGTGCCAGCAGCCTCGAGGGATCCTATGGCTACACCTTC. It encodes CASSLEGSYGYTF.